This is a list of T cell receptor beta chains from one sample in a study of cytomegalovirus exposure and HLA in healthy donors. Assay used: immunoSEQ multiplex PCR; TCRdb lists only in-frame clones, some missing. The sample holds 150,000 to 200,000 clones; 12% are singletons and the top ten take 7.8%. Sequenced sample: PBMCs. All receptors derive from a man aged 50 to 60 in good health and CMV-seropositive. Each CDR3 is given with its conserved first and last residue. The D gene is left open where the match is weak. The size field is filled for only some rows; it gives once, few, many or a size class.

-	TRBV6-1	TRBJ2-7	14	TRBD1	TGTGCCAGCAGTGCCGGACAGGGCCGTGGCGAGCAGTACTTC	CASSAGQGRGEQYF
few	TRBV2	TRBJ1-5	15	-	TGTGCCAGCAGCGGGGGGGCGCCGGGCAATCAGCCCCAGCATTTT	CASSGGAPGNQPQHF
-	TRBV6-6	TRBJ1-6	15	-	TGTGCCAGCAGTACGGTTTCCTCCTATAATTCACCCCTCCCCTTT	CASSTVSSYNSPLPF
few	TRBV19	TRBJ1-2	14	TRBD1	TGTGCCAGTAGTATATTTACAGGGGCTGATGGCTACACCTTC	CASSIFTGADGYTF
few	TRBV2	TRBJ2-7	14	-	TGTGCCAGCAGTGTCGAGGTGACAGCCTACGAGCAGTACTTC	CASSVEVTAYEQYF
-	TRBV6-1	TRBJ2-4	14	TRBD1	TGTGCCAGCAGGTCGACAGGGTCCAAAAACATTCAGTACTTC	CASRSTGSKNIQYF
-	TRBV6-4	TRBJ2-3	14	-	TGTGCCAGCTGCATTGAGGGGGTGACAGATACGCAGTATTTT	CASCIEGVTDTQYF
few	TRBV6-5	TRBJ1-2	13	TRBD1	TGTGCCAGCAGTTACCGACAGGGGGGTGGCTACACCTTC	CASSYRQGGGYTF
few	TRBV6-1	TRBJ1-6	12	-	TGTGCCAGCAGTTCCCGGGGTTCACCCCTCCACTTT	CASSSRGSPLHF
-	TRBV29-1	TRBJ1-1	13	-	TGCAGCGTTGTCACAGCAGCGAACACTGAAGCTTTCTTT	CSVVTAANTEAFF
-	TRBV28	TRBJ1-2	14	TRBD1	TGTGCCAGCAGAGGGGGCAGCGAGACGTATGGCTACACCTTC	CASRGGSETYGYTF
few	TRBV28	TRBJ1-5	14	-	TGTGCCAGCAGTTCATCGACAGTTGGTCAGCCCCAGCATTTT	CASSSSTVGQPQHF
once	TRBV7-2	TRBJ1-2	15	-	TGTGCCAGCAGCTTAGCTTTAGACCTCCGGGGGAGGTACACCTTC	CASSLALDLRGRYTF
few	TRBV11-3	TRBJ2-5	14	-	TGTGCCAGCAGCCCACGACAGTCCCAAGAGACCCAGTACTTC	CASSPRQSQETQYF
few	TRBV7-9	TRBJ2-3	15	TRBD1	TGTGCCAGCAGCTTGGACAGGGGGCGCATAGATACGCAGTATTTT	CASSLDRGRIDTQYF
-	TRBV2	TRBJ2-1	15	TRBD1	TGTGCCAGCAGTGAAGCTAGCAGGGGGCGGAATGAGCAGTTCTTC	CASSEASRGRNEQFF
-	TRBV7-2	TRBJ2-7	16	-	TGTGCCAGCAGCTTAAGTTCGTCAAACAGGGTTGGCGAGCAGTACTTC	CASSLSSSNRVGEQYF
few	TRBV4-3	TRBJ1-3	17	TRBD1	TGCGCCAGCAGCCTTTCTACGGGGACAGGGGCCGGAAACACCATATATTTT	CASSLSTGTGAGNTIYF
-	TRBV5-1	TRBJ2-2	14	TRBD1	TGCGCCAGCAGGGGGACAGCGAACACCGGGGAGCTGTTTTTT	CASRGTANTGELFF
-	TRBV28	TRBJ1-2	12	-	TGTGCCACCCAGGGTGCTCCTAAGGGCTACACCTTC	CATQGAPKGYTF
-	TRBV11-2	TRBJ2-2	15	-	TGTGCCAGCAGCTTATTAGGGGGGGCGGTCGGGGAGCTGTTTTTT	CASSLLGGAVGELFF
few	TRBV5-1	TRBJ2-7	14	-	TGCGCCAGCAGCTTGGAAGGGGTAGTGGACGAGCAGTACTTC	CASSLEGVVDEQYF
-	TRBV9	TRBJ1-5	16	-	TGTGCCAGCAGCGAGGGGGGAGCGGGGGTAAACCAGCCCCAGCATTTT	CASSEGGAGVNQPQHF
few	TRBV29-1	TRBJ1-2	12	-	TGCAGCGGGTATAAGGGGTGGTATGGCTACACCTTC	CSGYKGWYGYTF
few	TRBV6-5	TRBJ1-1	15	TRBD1	TGTGCCAGCAGTTACGCGAGACAGGGCCACACTGAAGCTTTCTTT	CASSYARQGHTEAFF
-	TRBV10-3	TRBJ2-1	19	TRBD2	TGTGCCATCAGTGAGGCCGGGACTAGCGGGGGTAGCTCCTACAATGAGCAGTTCTTC	CAISEAGTSGGSSYNEQFF
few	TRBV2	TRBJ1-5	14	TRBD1	TGTGCCAGCAGTCCACAGGGGGCGAACCAGCCCCAGCATTTT	CASSPQGANQPQHF
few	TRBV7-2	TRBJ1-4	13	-	TGTGCCAGCAGCTTAGATAGAGGAGGAAAACTGTTTTTT	CASSLDRGGKLFF
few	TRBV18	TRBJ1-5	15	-	TGTGCCAGCTCACCTGACGGGGTTGGCAATCAGCCCCAGCATTTT	CASSPDGVGNQPQHF
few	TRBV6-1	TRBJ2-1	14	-	TGTGCCACCTGCGGACTTGCGCGATACAATGAGCAGTTCTTC	CATCGLARYNEQFF
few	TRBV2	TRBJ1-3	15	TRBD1	TGTGCCAGCAGTGAAGGGACAGGGGGCTCAAACACCATATATTTT	CASSEGTGGSNTIYF
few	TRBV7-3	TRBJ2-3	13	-	TGTGCCAGCAGCTTAAATCGGGGAGATACGCAGTATTTT	CASSLNRGDTQYF
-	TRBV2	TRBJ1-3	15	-	TGTGCCAGCAGCTTCACAGGGATCTCTGGAAACACCATATATTTT	CASSFTGISGNTIYF
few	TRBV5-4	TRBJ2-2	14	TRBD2	TGTGCCACTTCGGGTGGGGGGGACACCGGGGAGCTGTTTTTT	CATSGGGDTGELFF
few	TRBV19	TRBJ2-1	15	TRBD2	TGTGCCAGTAGTAAACTAGCGGGGAGCTACAATGAGCAGTTCTTC	CASSKLAGSYNEQFF